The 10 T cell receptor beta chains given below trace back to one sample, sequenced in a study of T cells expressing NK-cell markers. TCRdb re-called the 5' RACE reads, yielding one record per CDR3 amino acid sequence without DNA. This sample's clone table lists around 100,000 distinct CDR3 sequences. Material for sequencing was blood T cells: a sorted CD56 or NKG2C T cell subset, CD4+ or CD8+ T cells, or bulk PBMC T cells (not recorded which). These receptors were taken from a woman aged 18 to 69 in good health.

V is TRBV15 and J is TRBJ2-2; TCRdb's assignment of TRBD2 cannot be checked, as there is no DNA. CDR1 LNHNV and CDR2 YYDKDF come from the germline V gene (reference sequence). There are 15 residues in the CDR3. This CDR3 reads CATTTRTNLAGELFF.

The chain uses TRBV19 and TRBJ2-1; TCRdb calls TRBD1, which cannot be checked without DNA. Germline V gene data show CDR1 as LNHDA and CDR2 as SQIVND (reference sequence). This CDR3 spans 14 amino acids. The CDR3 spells CASAPDIPGNEQFF.

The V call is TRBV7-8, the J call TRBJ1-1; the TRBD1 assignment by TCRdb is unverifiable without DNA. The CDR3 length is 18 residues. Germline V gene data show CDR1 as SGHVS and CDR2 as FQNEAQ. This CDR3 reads CASSLFRDRFQKNTEAFF. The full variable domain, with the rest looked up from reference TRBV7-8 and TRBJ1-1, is GAGVSQSPRYKVAKRGQDVALRCDPISGHVSLFWYQQALGQGPEFLTYFQNEAQLDKSGLPSDRFFAERPEGSVSTLKIQRTQQEDSAVYLCASSLFRDRFQKNTEAFFGQGTRLTVV.

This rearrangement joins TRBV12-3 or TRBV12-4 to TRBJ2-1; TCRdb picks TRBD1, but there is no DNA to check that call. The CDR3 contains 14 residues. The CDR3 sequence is CASSAGTPDNEQFF.

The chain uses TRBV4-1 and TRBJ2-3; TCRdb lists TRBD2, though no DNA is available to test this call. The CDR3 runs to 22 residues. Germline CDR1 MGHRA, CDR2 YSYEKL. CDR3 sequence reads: CASSQDLFDPPRGTKITDTQYF.

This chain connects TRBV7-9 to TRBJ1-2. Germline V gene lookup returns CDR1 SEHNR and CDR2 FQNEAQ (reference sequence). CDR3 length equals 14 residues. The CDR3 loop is CASSRGFIRDGYTF. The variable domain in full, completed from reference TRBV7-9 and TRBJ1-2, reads DTGVSQNPRHKITKRGQNVTFRCDPISEHNRLYWYRQTLGQGPEFLTYFQNEAQLEKSRLLSDRFSAERPKGSFSTLEIQRTEQGDSAMYLCASSRGFIRDGYTFGSGTRLTVV.

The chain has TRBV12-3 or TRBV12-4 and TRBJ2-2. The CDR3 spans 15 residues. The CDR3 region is CASSLSWQTTGELFF.

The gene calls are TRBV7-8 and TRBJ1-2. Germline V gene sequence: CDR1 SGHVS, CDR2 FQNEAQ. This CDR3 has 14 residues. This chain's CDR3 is CASSLGLLNYGYTF.

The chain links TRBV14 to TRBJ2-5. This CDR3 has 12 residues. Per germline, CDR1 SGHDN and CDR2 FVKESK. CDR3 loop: CASSQTRETQYF. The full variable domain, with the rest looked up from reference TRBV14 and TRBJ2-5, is EAGVTQFPSHSVIEKGQTVTLRCDPISGHDNLYWYRRVMGKEIKFLLHFVKESKQDESGMPNNRFLAERTGGTYSTLKVQPAELEDSGVYFCASSQTRETQYFGPGTRLLVL.

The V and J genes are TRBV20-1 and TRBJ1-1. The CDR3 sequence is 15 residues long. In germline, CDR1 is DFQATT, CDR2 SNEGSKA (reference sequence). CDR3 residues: CSARDREGLNTEAFF.